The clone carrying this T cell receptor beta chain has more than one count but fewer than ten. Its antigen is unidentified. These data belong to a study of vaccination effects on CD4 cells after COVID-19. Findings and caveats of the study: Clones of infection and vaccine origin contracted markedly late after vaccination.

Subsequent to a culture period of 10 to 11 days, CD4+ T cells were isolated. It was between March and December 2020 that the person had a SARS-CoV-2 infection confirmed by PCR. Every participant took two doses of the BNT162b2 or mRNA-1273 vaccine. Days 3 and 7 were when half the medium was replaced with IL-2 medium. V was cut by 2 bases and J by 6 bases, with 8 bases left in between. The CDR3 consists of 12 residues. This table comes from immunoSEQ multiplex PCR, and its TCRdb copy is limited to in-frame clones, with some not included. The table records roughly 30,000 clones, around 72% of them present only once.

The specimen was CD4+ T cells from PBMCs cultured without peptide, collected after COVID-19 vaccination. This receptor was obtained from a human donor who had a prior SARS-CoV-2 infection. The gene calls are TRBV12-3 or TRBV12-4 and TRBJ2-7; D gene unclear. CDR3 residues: CASSLWGSEQYF. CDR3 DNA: TGTGCCAGCAGTTTATGGGGATCCGAGCAGTACTTC.